The T cell receptor beta chain under discussion was sequenced for a study of STAT5B mutations in CD4+ large granular lymphocyte leukemia (dated by TCRdb to 2022 to 2024). In terms of the full investigation: Among healthy controls, the CDR3 'QG' motif was associated with a particular HLA allele. The purity of purified fractions was confirmed by flow cytometry on FACSCanto II or FACSVerse to exceed 95% among lymphocytes. The TCRbeta repertoires of CD4+ T-cell large granular lymphocyte leukemia patients were compared with the TCRbeta repertoires of healthy blood donors.

The immunoSEQ assay at survey resolution was applied to genomic DNA for sequencing of TCRbeta rearrangements. As for how the authors treated the data: In the TCR sequencing data, the smallest productive clonotype frequency that could be detected was 2.59 x 10-5. Only productive TCRbeta rearrangements, defined as complete and in-frame sequences, were included in the analyses. Clonality for each sample was calculated as Simpson clonality in the immunoSEQ Analyzer version 3.0. Clones were categorized by frequency as very rare, small, medium, large (1-20%) or hyperexpanded (>20%). Generation probabilities were estimated with OLGA 1.2.3, V-gene circos plots were made with VDJtools, specificities were looked up in VDJdb, and CDR3 motifs were identified with GLIPH. In TCRdb, the immuneACCESS table is reduced to in-frame sequences with V and J assigned. These tables do not hold every clone; where another copy was compared, an unresolved V gene accounts for under half, and the others remain unexplained. D and trimming were read from the DNA, whereas the V and J calls and clone size are those reported in that table. For this sample there are 37,000 or so clones; 81% appear just once. Together, the top ten hold 3.6% of the sample.

CDR3 length: 17 amino acids, cysteine to phenylalanine. The DNA shown is the 51-base CDR3, in frame from base 1. The germline ends are 14 bases apart after V is trimmed by 0 bases and J by 3 bases. CDR1 ENHRY and CDR2 SYGVKD are derived from the germline V gene. Broad study findings and their caveats: Main leukemic clonotypes were private to each patient, although around 24% of the main leukemic clonotypes were found at low frequency in the non-leukemic repertoires of other patients. Compared with healthy CD4+ repertoires, CD4-sorted patient repertoires appeared more clonal, and this difference remained even after the putative leukemic clones were removed. TRBV06-family usage was enriched among the top patient clones (8/27) compared with healthy controls (2/35). The data were not HLA-matched, and the higher clonality in CD4+ T-LGLL than in CD8+ T-LGLL could be due to the relatively small sample size.

Healthy controls were 37 blood donors whose buffy coats came from the Finnish Red Cross blood service. All TCR-sequenced material derived from peripheral blood: patient blood samples and healthy donor buffy coats. Peripheral blood mononuclear cells were isolated by Ficoll-Hypaque gradient centrifugation. CD4+ cells were magnetically purified from the buffy coats of healthy controls. The Gentra Puregene Cell and Tissue kit was used for genomic DNA extraction, and quantification was performed on a Qubit 2.0 fluorometer. In the case of this clone: Its antigen remains unidentified. Base qualities are missing; no much larger clone stands one base away.

Sequences were obtained from CD4+ T cells from blood buffy coats. The sequence was collected from a human donor in good health. The chain uses TRBV10-3 and TRBJ2-2; the D gene could be TRBD1 or TRBD2, each one agreeing over 6 bases. The CDR3 protein is CAISESTVGGDTGELFF. The DNA sequence reads TGTGCCATCAGTGAGTCGACTGTCGGGGGCGACACCGGGGAGCTGTTTTTT.